This TCR beta chain was found in a study of blood T cell repertoires in COVID-19. Whole-study context: Sites across the United States, Italy and Spain contributed samples from acute and convalescent COVID-19.

This table comes from immunoSEQ multiplex PCR, and its TCRdb copy is limited to in-frame clones, with some not included. The sample includes 150,000 to 200,000 clones, approximately 88% of them seen just once. Trimming removed 4 bases from V and 0 bases from J; junction bases left unmatched: 5. The CDR3 extends over 15 amino acids. Per the germline V gene, CDR1 is MNHEY and CDR2 is SMNVEV (reference sequence). This sequence was found in a human donor in a cohort sampled during active COVID-19. The chain joins TRBV27 to TRBJ1-2, with 7 positions matching TRBD1. Specimen: peripheral blood. The CDR3 DNA is TGTGCCAGCAGTTACGTCGGGACAGCTAACTATGGCTACACCTTC. Translating gives CASSYVGTANYGYTF.